This T cell receptor beta chain was recorded in a study of response to subunit inactivated influenza vaccine. TCRdb used MiXCR to reprocess the RT-PCR reads, holding one entry per CDR3 protein. The table records approximately 500,000 distinct CDR3 sequences, under 30% of them present only once. Germline values: CDR1 SGHNT, CDR2 YENEEA. The CDR3 length is 14 residues. Germline trimming cut 5 bases from V and 8 bases from J; bases unmatched to any gene: 7. The same sample was also studied in work on T cells expressing NK-cell markers. That work contributes: Production of TCR beta cDNA relied on 5'RACE template switching with UMIs.

This clonotype was obtained from a man aged 45-60 years who received an inactivated influenza vaccine. The chain carries TRBV11-3 and TRBJ2-1, with 9 bases that match TRBD1. This sample comprised CD4+ T cells sorted from PBMCs, obtained roughly 12 days after vaccination. CDR3 nucleotide sequence: TGTGCCAGCAGCCGGACGGGACAGGGACATGAGCAGTTCTTC. Protein: CASSRTGQGHEQFF.